This TCR beta chain stems from a study of Ad26.COV2.S vaccination and SARS-CoV-2 variants. The CDR3 runs 14 residues. Looked up from germline, CDR1 is KGHDR and CDR2 is SFDVKD. Between the trimmed V and J ends, which lost 9 bases and 0 bases, there was a span of 11 bases. Sample treatment: some 20 received Ad26.COV2.S at low or high dose, single or two shots; 5 received placebo; per-sample allocation not given. Collection of the samples took place on day 63 after the first injection of vaccine or placebo. Regarding the study as a whole: Recipients of vaccine and of placebo showed similar breadth of their non-spike TCR repertoires. Participants in the vaccine arm had higher spike-specific TCR breadth; placebo recipients had lower.

This clone came up a few times. The antigen is not known. The protocol was immunoSEQ multiplex PCR, while the TCRdb copy is restricted to in-frame clones and leaves out a portion. This table holds 360,000 or so clones, roughly 91% found once. The sequencing here drew on peripheral blood, taken in a trial of Ad26.COV2.S vaccine versus placebo. This sequence originates from a person aged 18-60 years who received the Ad26.COV2.S COVID-19 vaccine or a placebo. The V call is TRBV24-1, the J call TRBJ1-5; D remains ambiguous. The CDR3 is CATGDGNSNQPQHF. The CDR3 nucleotides are TGTGCCACCGGAGATGGGAATAGCAATCAGCCCCAGCATTTT.